Below are 26 T cell receptor beta chains sequenced from a single sample in a study of blood T cell repertoires in COVID-19. Measured with immunoSEQ multiplex PCR; TCRdb has only the in-frame clones, and not every one. This sample carries about 110,000 clones, about 90% of them seen once, and the ten largest clones take approximately 1%. Sample: peripheral blood. The receptors here all came from a human donor in a cohort sampled during active COVID-19.

This rearrangement joins TRBV5-4 to TRBJ2-6; 7 bases are a match to TRBD1. The CDR3 sequence is 15 residues long. The germline gives CDR1 SGHNT, CDR2 YYREEE (reference sequence). The V and J ends lost 4 bases and 11 bases, in that order; junction bases with no gene match: 12. The DNA of the CDR3 is TGTGCCAGCAGCCCGGTTCAACAGGGGTTGCACGTCCTGACTTTC. Amino acids: CASSPVQQGLHVLTF.

The chain carries TRBV10-3 and TRBJ2-1, with D unresolved. In germline, CDR1 is ENHRY, CDR2 SYGVKD. CDR3 length equals 14 residues. V gave up 0 bases and J gave up 3 bases, with 6 bases separating them. CDR3 protein: CAISESRNYNEQFF. CDR3 nucleotide sequence: TGTGCCATCAGTGAGTCCAGGAACTACAATGAGCAGTTCTTC.

J is TRBJ2-7 and V is TRBV3-1 (or the pseudogene TRBV3-2); TRBD2 matches 9 bases. CDR3 length equals 15 residues. Germline V gene lookup returns CDR1 LGHDT and CDR2 YNNKEL (reference sequence). The junction had 8 bases not matched to a gene; V was cut back by 6 bases and J by 2 bases. CDR3 DNA: TGTGCCAGCAGTCGGTCTAGCGGGACGGCCTACGAGCAGTACTTC. The encoded protein is CASSRSSGTAYEQYF.

The rearrangement uses TRBV29-1 and TRBJ2-7; TRBD1 matches 8 bases. The J segment lost 2 bases and the V segment lost 5 bases, leaving 5 bases of the junction unmatched. The CDR3 is made up of 13 amino acids. Germline V CDR1 and CDR2: SQVTM, ANQGSEA. The CDR3, as DNA: TGCAGCGTTCCCGGGACAGGCCCCTACGAGCAGTACTTC. Translated, it gives CSVPGTGPYEQYF.

V gene TRBV7-2 combines with J gene TRBJ2-7, with 11 bases matching TRBD1. There are 15 residues in the CDR3. The V and J ends lost 4 bases and 5 bases, in that order; junction bases with no gene match: 7. In germline, CDR1 is SGHTA, CDR2 FQGNSA. CDR3 DNA: TGTGCCAGCAGCTACGGGACAGGGGGAAGGAACGAGCAGTACTTC. As protein: CASSYGTGGRNEQYF.

The chain has TRBV7-2 and TRBJ2-3, with 9 bases aligning to TRBD1. Germline-derived CDR1 and CDR2 are SGHTA and FQGNSA. The CDR3 runs 15 residues. J was trimmed by 5 bases and V by 4 bases; bases with no gene match: 7. The CDR3 sequence is CASSSETGGLDTQYF. The CDR3 coding sequence is TGTGCCAGCAGCTCAGAAACAGGGGGCCTAGATACGCAGTATTTT.

The CDR3 nucleotides read TGTGCCAGCAGACCCGGGAGAGCTAATGAAAAACTGTTTTTT. It codes for CASRPGRANEKLFF. The chain links TRBV2 to TRBJ1-4; D uncertain. The length of the CDR3 is 14 residues. V lost 6 bases and J lost 3, with 11 bases in between. Germline values: CDR1 SNHLY, CDR2 FYNNEI. The full variable domain, with the rest looked up from reference TRBV2 and TRBJ1-4, is EPEVTQTPSHQVTQMGQEVILRCVPISNHLYFYWYRQILGQKVEFLVSFYNNEISEKSEIFDDQFSVERPDGSNFTLKIRSTKLEDSAMYFCASRPGRANEKLFFGSGTQLSVL.

This clone was counted once. CDR3 amino acids: CASSFNRVVGGNTIYF. CDR3 DNA: TGTGCCAGCAGCTTCAACAGGGTGGTGGGAGGAAACACCATATATTTT. J is TRBJ1-3 and V is TRBV5-6, with a possible D match to TRBD1 (6 bases). This CDR3 spans 16 amino acids. The germline V gene encodes CDR1 SGHDT and CDR2 YYEEEE. Trimming stripped 2 bases from V and 4 bases from J, with 16 bases between.

The chain links TRBV5-1 to TRBJ1-2; 7 bases map to TRBD1. V was pared by 0 bases and J by 4 bases, with 6 bases of the junction left unmatched. This CDR3 contains 15 residues. CDR1 and CDR2 from the germline V gene are SGHRS and YFSETQ. CDR3 DNA: TGCGCCAGCAGCTTGGGACAGGGTGCCCTCTATGGCTACACCTTC. Protein: CASSLGQGALYGYTF.

The chain couples TRBV28 to TRBJ2-2, with a possible D match to TRBD1 (6 bases). This CDR3 contains 15 residues. Germline V gene data show CDR1 as MDHEN and CDR2 as SYDVKM. V was shortened by 8 bases and J by 3 bases, with 16 bases between the two germline ends. The CDR3 nucleotides are TGTGCCAGCGGGGCAGGGGAACAGGACACCGGGGAGCTGTTTTTT. This translates into CASGAGEQDTGELFF.

The chain joins TRBV5-8 to TRBJ2-7; 7 positions agree with TRBD1. The V segment lost 2 bases and the J segment 2 bases; nucleotides outside the gene matches: 4. The germline CDR1 and CDR2 sequences are SGHTS and YDEGEE. The CDR3 is 14 amino acids. The CDR3 coding sequence is TGTGCCAGCAGCTTACCGGGACAGCCCTACGAGCAGTACTTC. Amino acids: CASSLPGQPYEQYF.

In this sample, this clone turned up a few times. V is TRBV5-6 and J is TRBJ1-5, with a possible D match to TRBD1 (5 bases). The ends were cut back, 0 bases at V and 0 bases at J, with 7 bases in the middle. The CDR3 length is 15 residues. Germline values: CDR1 SGHDT, CDR2 YYEEEE. CDR3 coding DNA: TGTGCCAGCAGCTTGGAGGGGTATAGCAATCAGCCCCAGCATTTT. Translation: CASSLEGYSNQPQHF. The full variable domain, its missing parts supplied by reference TRBV5-6 and TRBJ1-5, is DAGVTQSPTHLIKTRGQQVTLRCSPKSGHDTVSWYQQALGQGPQFIFQYYEEEERQRGNFPDRFSGHQFPNYSSELNVNALLLGDSALYLCASSLEGYSNQPQHFGDGTRLSIL.

V usage is TRBV27 and J usage is TRBJ1-1; 8 bases are shared with TRBD1. Germline trimming cut 3 bases from V and 4 bases from J; bases unmatched to any gene: 13. CDR1 is MNHEY, CDR2 SMNVEV, per germline (reference sequence). The CDR3 sequence is 17 residues long. In DNA, the CDR3 is TGTGCCAGCAGTTTGCAACCAAGACAGGGGAGGATCACTGAAGCTTTCTTT. Translated, it gives CASSLQPRQGRITEAFF.

The rearrangement links TRBV5-8 to TRBJ2-1; 7 bases map to TRBD1. Germline V gene sequence: CDR1 SGHTS, CDR2 YDEGEE. The CDR3 extends over 13 amino acids. J gave up 10 bases and V 3 bases, and 7 bases lay outside the gene matches. CDR3 in amino acids: CASSWARDSEQFF. Here the CDR3 DNA reads TGTGCCAGCAGCTGGGCCCGGGACAGCGAGCAGTTCTTC. Using reference TRBV5-8 and TRBJ2-1 for the parts outside the CDR3, the full variable domain is EAGVTQSPTHLIKTRGQQATLRCSPISGHTSVYWYQQALGLGLQFLLWYDEGEERNRGNFPPRFSGRQFPNYSSELNVNALELEDSALYLCASSWARDSEQFFGPGTRLTVL.

The chain combines TRBV19 with TRBJ2-1, with 11 nucleotides matching TRBD2. V was pared by 5 bases and J by 0 bases, with 6 bases of the junction left unmatched. Germline CDR1 LNHDA, CDR2 SQIVND (reference sequence). This CDR3 contains 17 residues. The CDR3 loop reads CASSWLAGGNSYNEQFF. The DNA of the CDR3 is TGTGCCAGTAGTTGGCTAGCGGGAGGTAACTCCTACAATGAGCAGTTCTTC.

This chain joins TRBV19 and TRBJ1-4, with TRBD1 as a possible D gene (6 bases). V lost 5 bases and J 8 bases, leaving 24 bases between the germline ends. Germline CDR1 reads LNHDA; CDR2 reads SQIVND (reference sequence). The CDR3 runs 17 residues. In DNA form, the CDR3 reads TGTGCCAGTAGTCGAAACCGGGACAAAGGCCGAGGGGAAAAACTGTTTTTT. Translating gives CASSRNRDKGRGEKLFF.

The rearrangement uses TRBV18 and TRBJ1-5; weak D call: TRBD1 (6 bases). The ends were cut back, 6 bases at V and 0 bases at J, with 15 bases in the middle. This CDR3 spans 16 amino acids. The V gene's germline CDR1 is KGHSH and CDR2 LQKENI. DNA of the CDR3: TGTGCCAGCTCTTCTACAGGGTTGTATAGCAATCAGCCCCAGCATTTT. It encodes CASSSTGLYSNQPQHF.

V usage is TRBV4-2 and J usage is TRBJ2-5, with 7 bases fitting TRBD2. The trim removed 4 bases at V and 1 base at J, leaving 3 bases unmatched. The CDR3 is 14 amino acids. Germline CDR1 and CDR2: LGHNA and YNFKEQ. CDR3 DNA: TGTGCCAGCAGCCCAGCGGGGATCCAAGAGACCCAGTACTTC. Protein: CASSPAGIQETQYF.

The V call is TRBV4-3, the J call TRBJ2-4, with D possibly matching TRBD1 (5 bases). The germline gives CDR1 LGHNA, CDR2 YSLEER. Trimming took off 1 base at V and 8 bases at J, with 15 bases between the two ends. The CDR3 covers 15 residues. CDR3 nucleotide sequence: TGCGCCAGCAGCCAAGTTTCGGCAGGGATGGACATTCAGTACTTC. It encodes CASSQVSAGMDIQYF.

This clone has just one count. This chain joins TRBV6-1 and TRBJ2-5; possibly TRBD2 for D (5 bases). Germline assignment: CDR1 MNHNS and CDR2 SASEGT. CDR3 length: 14 amino acids. V lost 1 base and J 7 bases, leaving 13 bases between the germline ends. The CDR3: CASSEVTGSVTQYF. As DNA, the CDR3 is TGTGCCAGCAGTGAAGTCACGGGGAGCGTGACCCAGTACTTC.

The chain links TRBV7-2 to TRBJ2-3; D gene unclear. V gave up 1 base and J gave up 1 base, with 12 bases separating them. CDR1 and CDR2 (germline): SGHTA, FQGNSA. This CDR3 has 16 amino acids. The CDR3 is CASSLGPSSGTDTQYF. CDR3 coding DNA: TGTGCCAGCAGCTTAGGCCCCTCAAGCGGCACAGATACGCAGTATTTT. Drawing the rest from reference TRBV7-2 and TRBJ2-3, the complete variable domain is GAGVSQSPSNKVTEKGKDVELRCDPISGHTALYWYRQSLGQGLEFLIYFQGNSAPDKSGLPSDRFSAERTGGSVSTLTIQRTQQEDSAVYLCASSLGPSSGTDTQYFGPGTRLTVL.

This rearrangement joins TRBV24-1 to TRBJ2-3, with D perhaps TRBD1 (5 bases). There are 15 residues in the CDR3. Germline V lookup: CDR1 KGHDR, CDR2 SFDVKD. V was cut by 2 bases and J by 0 bases, with 8 bases left in between. The chain's CDR3 is CATSDWGGSTDTQYF. The CDR3 nucleotides are TGTGCCACCAGTGATTGGGGCGGAAGCACAGATACGCAGTATTTT.

V gene TRBV28 combines with J gene TRBJ2-7; 7 nucleotides match TRBD1. The length of the CDR3 is 14 residues. CDR1 is MDHEN, CDR2 SYDVKM, per germline. Trimming took 2 bases from V and 5 from J; bases not matched to a gene: 6. CDR3 sequence reads: CASSLTGVTNEQYF. CDR3 nucleotides: TGTGCCAGCAGTTTAACAGGGGTTACGAACGAGCAGTACTTC.

A remark on this clone: This likely comes from a read error, as the CDR3 has no conserved phenylalanine or tryptophan at its end. It is unclear where the CDR3 begins or ends on the DNA, so no DNA is shown, and the CDR3 is as TCRdb lists it. V and J are TRBV29-1 and TRBJ2-7; the D call TRBD2 from the table was never checked on the DNA. The CDR3 region is 11 residues in length, termini included. Germline CDR1 SQVTM, CDR2 ANQGSEA. CDR3 protein: CSVLLAGVLTI.

This clone has just one count. This rearrangement joins TRBV4-2 to TRBJ1-1, with a tentative D call TRBD1 (5 bases). Germline assignment: CDR1 LGHNA and CDR2 YNFKEQ. The CDR3 totals 13 residues. V was clipped by 4 bases and J by 1 base, with 7 bases between them. The CDR3 sequence: CASSRDRNTEAFF. In nucleotides, the CDR3 is TGTGCCAGCAGCCGCGACAGGAACACTGAAGCTTTCTTT.

The rearrangement uses TRBV7-2 and TRBJ2-3; 13 bases line up with TRBD2. After removal of 4 bases from V and 6 bases from J, the junction contained 1 base not matched to a gene. CDR3 size: 14 residues. From germline, CDR1 is SGHTA and CDR2 FQGNSA. The CDR3 DNA reads TGTGCCAGCAGCTCGGGACTAGCGGGGGATACGCAGTATTTT. It encodes CASSSGLAGDTQYF.